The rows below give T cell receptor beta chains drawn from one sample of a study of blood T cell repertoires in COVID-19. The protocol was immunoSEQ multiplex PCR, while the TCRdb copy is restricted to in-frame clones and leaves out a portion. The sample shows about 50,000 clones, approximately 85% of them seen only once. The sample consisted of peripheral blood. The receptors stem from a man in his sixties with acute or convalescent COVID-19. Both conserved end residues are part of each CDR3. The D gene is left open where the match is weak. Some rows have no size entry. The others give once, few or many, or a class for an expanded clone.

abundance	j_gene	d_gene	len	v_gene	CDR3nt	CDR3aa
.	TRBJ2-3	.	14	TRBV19	TGTGCCAGTAGTATCGCCCCGCAGGGAAATACGCAGTATTTT	CASSIAPQGNTQYF
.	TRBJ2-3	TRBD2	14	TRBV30	TGTGCCTGGACTAGCGGAAGCTACACAGATACGCAGTATTTT	CAWTSGSYTDTQYF
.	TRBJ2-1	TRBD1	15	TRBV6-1	TGTGCCAGCAGTGAAGTCGGGACAGGGTACAATGAGCAGTTCTTC	CASSEVGTGYNEQFF
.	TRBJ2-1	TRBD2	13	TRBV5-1	TGCGCCAGCAGACTAGCGGACAACAATGAGCAGTTCTTC	CASRLADNNEQFF
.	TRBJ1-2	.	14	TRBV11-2	TGTGCCAGCAGCCAATTAACCAGGGGAACAGGCTACACCTTC	CASSQLTRGTGYTF
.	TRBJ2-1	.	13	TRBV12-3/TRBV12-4	TGTGCCAGCAGTTTCCACCAGGGCTATGAGCAGTTCTTC	CASSFHQGYEQFF
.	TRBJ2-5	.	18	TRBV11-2	TGTGCCAGCAGCTTAGGGTCGAGGAGGGGAAGAAGTCAGGAGACCCAGTACTTC	CASSLGSRRGRSQETQYF
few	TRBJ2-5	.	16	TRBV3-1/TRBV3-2	TGTGCCAGCAGCCAAGATTTTTTGATAGATCAAGAGACCCAGTACTTC	CASSQDFLIDQETQYF
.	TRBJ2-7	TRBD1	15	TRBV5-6	TGTGCCAGCAGGGACAGGGGGCAGGGCTCCTACGAGCAGTACTTC	CASRDRGQGSYEQYF
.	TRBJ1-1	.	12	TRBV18	TGTGCCAGCTCACTCAGTAACACTGAAGCTTTCTTT	CASSLSNTEAFF
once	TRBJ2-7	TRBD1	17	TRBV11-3	TGTGCCAGCAGCTCCGGGGGCGGGACAGGGGGAGCCTACGAGCAGTACTTC	CASSSGGGTGGAYEQYF
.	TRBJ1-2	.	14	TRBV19	TGTGCCAGTAGTATTCCGGGCGGGAACTATGGCTACACCTTC	CASSIPGGNYGYTF
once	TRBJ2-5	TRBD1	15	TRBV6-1	TGTGCCAGCAGTGGGGGGGGGACAGGGGAGGAGACCCAGTACTTC	CASSGGGTGEETQYF
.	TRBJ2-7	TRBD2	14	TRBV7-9	TGTGCCAGCGGGACTAGCGGGGCAGCCTACGAGCAGTACTTC	CASGTSGAAYEQYF
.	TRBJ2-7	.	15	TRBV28	TGTGCCAGCAGTTCGCCAGCGGCAATCTCCTACGAGCAGTACTTC	CASSSPAAISYEQYF